The 9 T cell receptor beta chains listed next were all sequenced from one sample in a study of shared clonotypes between healthy human individuals. Generated by immunoSEQ multiplex PCR, the TCRdb table keeps only in-frame clones and is missing some. The data hold millions of clones, with approximately 95% observed a single time. Sequencing was done on a sample of naive CD4+ T cells sorted from blood. As for subset: CD45RA+ positively selected. All receptors come from a man in his late teens or twenties in good health.

The V gene is TRBV6-1, the J gene TRBJ2-7; D may correspond to TRBD1 or TRBD2 (5 bases each). Germline V gene sequence: CDR1 MNHNS, CDR2 SASEGT. The CDR3 has 15 amino acids. V lost 10 bases to trimming and J lost 3 bases, with 22 bases between them. DNA for the CDR3: TGTGCCACCTCAAGGAAGGGACCAGCCTTCTACGAGCAGTACTTC. Its protein product is CATSRKGPAFYEQYF.

V is TRBV4-3 and J is TRBJ1-6; D is perhaps TRBD1 (5 bases). The CDR3 consists of 13 residues. Trimming left V 1 base short and J 11 bases short, with 9 bases between. Germline V gives CDR1 LGHNA, CDR2 YSLEER. DNA of the CDR3: TGCGCCAGCAGCCAAGTCAGGGATACACCCCTCCACTTT. Its protein is CASSQVRDTPLHF.

The chain links TRBV18 to TRBJ2-3; 13 bases agree with TRBD2. The V gene end was trimmed by 5 bases and the J gene end by 2 bases; junction bases not matched to a gene: 4. The V gene's germline CDR1 is KGHSH and CDR2 LQKENI. This CDR3 has 16 residues. This CDR3 reads CASSAGTSGDTDTQYF. In DNA form, the CDR3 reads TGTGCCAGCTCAGCCGGGACTAGCGGGGACACAGATACGCAGTATTTT.

The genes are TRBV4-2 and TRBJ1-3; D remains unclear. CDR1 and CDR2 (germline): LGHNA, YNFKEQ. V shed 0 bases and J shed 0 bases, with 6 bases lying between them. CDR3 length: 15 residues. The CDR3 spells CASSQESDSGNTIYF. Written as DNA, the CDR3 is TGTGCCAGCAGCCAAGAGAGTGACTCTGGAAACACCATATATTTT.

V usage is TRBV5-6 and J usage is TRBJ2-2; TRBD2 agrees at 7 bases. This CDR3 comprises 15 residues. The V and J ends lost 4 bases and 2 bases, in that order; junction bases with no gene match: 5. Germline-derived CDR1 and CDR2 are SGHDT and YYEEEE. The DNA of the CDR3 is TGTGCCAGCAGCGGGGGAGGGGTCAACACCGGGGAGCTGTTTTTT. It specifies CASSGGGVNTGELFF.

This chain joins TRBV30 and TRBJ1-2; D ambiguous. V was pared by 7 bases and J by 4 bases, with 19 bases between. This CDR3 is 14 amino acids long. The V gene's germline CDR1 is GTSNPN and CDR2 SVGIG (reference sequence). The CDR3 protein is CASRHQTAFYGYTF. The CDR3 DNA reads as TGTGCCTCTAGGCATCAAACAGCCTTCTATGGCTACACCTTC. Using reference TRBV30 and TRBJ1-2 for the parts outside the CDR3, the full variable domain is SQTIHQWPATLVQPVGSPLSLECTVEGTSNPNLYWYRQAAGRGLQLLFYSVGIGQISSEVPQNLSASRPQDRQFILSSKKLLLSDSGFYLCASRHQTAFYGYTFGSGTRLTVV.

The gene calls are TRBV9 and TRBJ1-2; D gene unclear. Trimming pared 6 bases from V and 3 bases from J, leaving 15 bases between. Germline CDR1 is SGDLS and CDR2 is YYNGEE. The CDR3 sequence is 14 residues long. DNA of the CDR3: TGTGCCAGCACCCAAGACGGGCGACACTATGGCTACACCTTC. As protein: CASTQDGRHYGYTF.

The chain's CDR3 is CASSQGRVRANYGYTF. The CDR3 DNA reads TGCGCCAGCAGCCAAGGCCGGGTCCGTGCTAACTATGGCTACACCTTC. The chain carries TRBV4-1 and TRBJ1-2, with D hard to call. CDR3 size: 16 residues. V was cut by 1 base and J by 0 bases, with 12 bases left in between. Germline V gene lookup returns CDR1 MGHRA and CDR2 YSYEKL.

J is TRBJ2-1 and V is TRBV11-2; D is ambiguous. From germline, CDR1 is SGHAT and CDR2 FQNNGV. The CDR3 is 16 residues long. The germline V and J ends were trimmed by 0 bases and 0 bases, with 9 bases remaining between them. CDR3 coding DNA: TGTGCCAGCAGCTTAGATCGTGACCCCTCCTACAATGAGCAGTTCTTC. As protein: CASSLDRDPSYNEQFF.